One T cell receptor beta chain is described in this entry. Its cognate antigen is unknown. PCR was performed using 60 Vbeta and 13 Jbeta primers. Assay: immunoSEQ multiplex PCR; the TCRdb copy retains only in-frame clones and omits some. The sample yields 150,000 to 200,000 clones, about 80% seen once. The data derive from a study of cytomegalovirus exposure and HLA in healthy donors. Study-wide points: From TCR beta sequences, most subjects' HLA-A and HLA-B alleles were reportedly predicted accurately.

This cohort consisted of healthy bone marrow donors. The CDR3 covers 18 residues. V lost 1 base to trimming and J lost 4 bases, with 19 bases between them. CDR1 and CDR2 from the germline V gene are MDHEN and SYDVKM. The sample taken for sequencing was PBMCs. The receptor was isolated from a young man in good health and CMV-seronegative. This chain uses TRBV28 with TRBJ1-4; D is undetermined. CDR3 in amino acids: CASSLSVMKAADNEKLFF. The DNA of the CDR3 is TGTGCCAGCAGTTTATCTGTGATGAAGGCAGCGGATAATGAAAAACTGTTTTTT. Full variable domain (remainder filled in from reference TRBV28 and TRBJ1-4): DVKVTQSSRYLVKRTGEKVFLECVQDMDHENMFWYRQDPGLGLRLIYFSYDVKMKEKGDIPEGYSVSREKKERFSLILESASTNQTSMYLCASSLSVMKAADNEKLFFGSGTQLSVL.